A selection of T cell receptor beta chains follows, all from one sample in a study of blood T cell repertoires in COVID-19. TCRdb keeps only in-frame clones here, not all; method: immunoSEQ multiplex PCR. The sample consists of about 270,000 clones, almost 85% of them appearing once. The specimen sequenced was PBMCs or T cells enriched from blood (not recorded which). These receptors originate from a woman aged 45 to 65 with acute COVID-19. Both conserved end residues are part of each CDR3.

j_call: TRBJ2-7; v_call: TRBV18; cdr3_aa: CASSETERLTEQYF
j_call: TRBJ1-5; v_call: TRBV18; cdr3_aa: CASSPTRGRDQPQHF
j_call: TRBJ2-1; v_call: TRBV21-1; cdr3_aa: CASSKGPGNNEQFF
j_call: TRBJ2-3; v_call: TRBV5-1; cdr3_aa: CASSLLASPSKDTQYF
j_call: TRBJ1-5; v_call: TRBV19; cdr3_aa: CASSDSGFNQPQHF
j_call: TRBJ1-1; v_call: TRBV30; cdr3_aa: CAWSTGINTEAFF
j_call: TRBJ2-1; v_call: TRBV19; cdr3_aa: CASSIGGFGNEQFF
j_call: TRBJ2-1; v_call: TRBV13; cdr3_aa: CASSFAGTYNEQFF
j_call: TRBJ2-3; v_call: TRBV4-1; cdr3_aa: CASSQVAGAAGDTQYF
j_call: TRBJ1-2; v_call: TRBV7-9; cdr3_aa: CASSLEGPMLGGYGYTF
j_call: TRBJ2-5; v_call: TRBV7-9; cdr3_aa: CASTPGGRETQYF
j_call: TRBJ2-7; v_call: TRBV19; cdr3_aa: CASSNPGQRTGEQYF
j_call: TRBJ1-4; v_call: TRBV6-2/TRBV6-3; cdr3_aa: CASSYSETGTNEKLFF
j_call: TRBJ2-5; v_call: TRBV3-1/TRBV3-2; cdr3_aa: CASSWGGRRSPETQYF
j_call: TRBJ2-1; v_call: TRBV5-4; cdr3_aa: CASSLDPSGAYNEQFF
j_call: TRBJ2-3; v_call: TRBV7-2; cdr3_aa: CASSGVAGSTDTQYF
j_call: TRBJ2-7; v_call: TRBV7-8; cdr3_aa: CASSLARVAGGSVAYEQYF
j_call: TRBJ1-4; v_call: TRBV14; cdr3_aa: CASSRERGGHEKLFF
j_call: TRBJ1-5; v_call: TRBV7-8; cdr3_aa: CASSSGQGGNQPQHF
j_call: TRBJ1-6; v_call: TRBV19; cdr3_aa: CASSFWDSNNSPLHF
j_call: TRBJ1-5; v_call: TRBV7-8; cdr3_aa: CASSPGDRGGWQPQHF
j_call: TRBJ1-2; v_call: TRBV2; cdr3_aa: CASSPQGANYGYTF
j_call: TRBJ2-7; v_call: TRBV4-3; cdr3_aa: CASSQNRVGEQYF
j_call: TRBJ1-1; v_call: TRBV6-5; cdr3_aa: CASSNQGAPVTEAFF
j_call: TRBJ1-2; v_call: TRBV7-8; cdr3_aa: CASSLGQLDYGYTF
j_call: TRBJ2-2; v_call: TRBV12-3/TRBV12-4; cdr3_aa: CASSFGARELFF
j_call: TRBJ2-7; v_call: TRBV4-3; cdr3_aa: CASSQEIGVGLSSYEQYF
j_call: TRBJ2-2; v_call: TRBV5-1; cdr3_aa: CASSLAYTGELFF
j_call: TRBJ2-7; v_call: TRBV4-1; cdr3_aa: CASSQLPPTGQGAREQYF
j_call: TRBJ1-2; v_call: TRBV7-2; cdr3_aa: CASSLFQGAAYGYTF
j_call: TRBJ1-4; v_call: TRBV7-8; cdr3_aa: CASSIQGELFF
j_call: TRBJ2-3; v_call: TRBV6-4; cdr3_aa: CASSDSPQGTDTQYF
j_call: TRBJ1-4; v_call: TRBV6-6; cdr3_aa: CASSFRQAQSGEKLFF
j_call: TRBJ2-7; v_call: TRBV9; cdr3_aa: CASSVAQGSYEQYF
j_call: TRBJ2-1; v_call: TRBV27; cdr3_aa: CASIKMGQGAYNEQFF
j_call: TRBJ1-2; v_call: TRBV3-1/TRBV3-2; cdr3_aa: CASSQDSVATF
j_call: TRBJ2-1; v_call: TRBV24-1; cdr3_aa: CATSDPASGGYNEQFF
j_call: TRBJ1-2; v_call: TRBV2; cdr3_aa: CASSQQGNGYTF
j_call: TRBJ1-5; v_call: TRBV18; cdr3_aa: CASSPGGNQPQHF
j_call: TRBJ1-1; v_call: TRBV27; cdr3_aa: CASSLIGQAQNTEAFF
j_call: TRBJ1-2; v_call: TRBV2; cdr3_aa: CASGSWSLANYGYTF
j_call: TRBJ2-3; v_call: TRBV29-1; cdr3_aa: CSAEGRGGFTDTQYF